This T cell receptor beta chain was documented in a study of T cell responses to AZD1222 COVID-19 vaccine. Study-level results: Clonal diversity was possibly underestimated, and the donors were mostly white British, with more females.

A remark on this clone: The antigen is undetermined.

This CDR3 comprises 15 residues. V dropped 4 bases and J dropped 4; count of bases not matched to a gene: 10. Germline V CDR1 and CDR2: ENHRY, SYGVKD. Using immunoSEQ multiplex PCR, the repertoire was profiled, and TCRdb retains in-frame clones only, with some absent. Among over 100,000 clones, 70% to 90% were seen once, and the ten largest hold more than 3%. The source is an adult in good health. The sample consisted of peripheral blood, taken on day 0 of AZD1222 vaccination. V is TRBV10-3 and J is TRBJ2-7; TRBD2 agrees at 7 bases. The CDR3 sequence: CAISGGTGGWYEQYF. CDR3 nucleotides: TGTGCCATCAGTGGAGGAACGGGGGGTTGGTACGAGCAGTACTTC.